This is a list of T cell receptor beta chains from one sample in a study of blood T cell dynamics during melanoma immunotherapy. Clones were sequenced by immunoSEQ multiplex PCR, and TCRdb holds only the in-frame ones, with some missing. The sample shows roughly 22,000 clones, approximately 90% of them seen only once. Sequencing was performed on blood, taken from a patient treated with checkpoint blockade. The receptors come from a human donor with melanoma. Each CDR3 is given with its conserved first and last residue. A D gene is named only where the DNA matches it firmly. Size values are once, few and many counts, or a class for expanded clones, and some rows have none.

.	TRBV11-3	.	TRBJ2-1	CASSIGSRGYNEQFF	TGTGCCAGCAGCATCGGGTCCAGAGGGTACAATGAGCAGTTCTTC
.	TRBV9	.	TRBJ2-2	CASSVAGGHTGELFF	TGTGCCAGCAGCGTAGCTGGGGGCCACACCGGGGAGCTGTTTTTT
.	TRBV18	.	TRBJ1-2	CASSFRGDPYGYTF	TGTGCCAGCTCTTTCCGAGGGGACCCCTATGGCTACACCTTC
.	TRBV6-6	.	TRBJ2-7	CASGYKTYEQYF	TGTGCCAGCGGGTATAAGACCTACGAGCAGTACTTC
.	TRBV7-9	.	TRBJ1-4	CASSGTPGIFNEKLFF	TGTGCCAGCAGCGGAACCCCCGGGATCTTTAATGAAAAACTGTTTTTT
.	TRBV19	.	TRBJ1-2	CASSTGGPGGYTF	TGTGCCAGTAGTACCGGGGGCCCTGGGGGCTACACCTTC
.	TRBV2	.	TRBJ1-1	CASSRPSNTEAFF	TGTGCCAGCAGCCGGCCGAGCAACACTGAAGCTTTCTTT
TRBD2	TRBV5-4	once	TRBJ2-1	CASSPGSGNYNEQFF	TGTGCCAGCAGCCCAGGTAGCGGGAACTACAATGAGCAGTTCTTC
.	TRBV29-1	.	TRBJ2-4	CSVRDTLAKNIQYF	TGCAGCGTCCGGGACACCTTAGCCAAAAACATTCAGTACTTC
.	TRBV7-6	.	TRBJ2-5	CASSSHPAGTQYF	TGTGCCAGCAGCTCGCACCCTGCGGGGACCCAGTACTTC
.	TRBV9	once	TRBJ2-7	CASSPRGGWYEQYF	TGTGCCAGCAGCCCCCGCGGAGGGTGGTACGAGCAGTACTTC
.	TRBV5-4	.	TRBJ2-1	CASSFGGVNEQFF	TGTGCCAGCAGCTTCGGGGGTGTCAATGAGCAGTTCTTC
TRBD2	TRBV10-1	.	TRBJ2-1	CASSEGASGIYNEQFF	TGCGCCAGCAGTGAGGGGGCTAGCGGGATATACAATGAGCAGTTCTTC
.	TRBV7-9	few	TRBJ1-3	CASSLGEGGHPGNTIYF	TGTGCCAGCAGCCTGGGAGAAGGGGGACATCCTGGAAACACCATATATTTT
.	TRBV10-3	.	TRBJ2-7	CAISEIGSQGYEQYF	TGTGCCATCAGTGAGATCGGCAGCCAAGGGTACGAGCAGTACTTC
TRBD2	TRBV29-1	.	TRBJ2-7	CSASGTGLSMTSGRFYEQYF	TGCAGCGCCTCCGGGACAGGGCTCTCTATGACTAGCGGGAGGTTCTACGAGCAGTACTTC
.	TRBV18	.	TRBJ1-4	CASSPPGGGDNEKLFF	TGTGCCAGCTCACCTCCCGGAGGGGGGGATAATGAAAAACTGTTTTTT
.	TRBV10-3	.	TRBJ1-1	CAISEPQDGNTEAFF	TGTGCCATCAGTGAGCCTCAGGATGGGAACACTGAAGCTTTCTTT
.	TRBV5-8	.	TRBJ2-3	CASSFQPSDTQYF	TGTGCCAGCAGCTTCCAGCCTTCAGATACGCAGTATTTT
TRBD1	TRBV18	.	TRBJ2-7	CASSPLGQVYEQYF	TGTGCCAGCTCACCACTGGGACAGGTTTACGAGCAGTACTTC
.	TRBV5-1	.	TRBJ2-1	CASSTDFYNEQFF	TGCGCCAGCAGCACGGACTTTTACAATGAGCAGTTCTTC
TRBD2	TRBV19	once	TRBJ2-7	CASSKASGDYEQYF	TGTGCCAGTAGTAAGGCTAGCGGGGACTACGAGCAGTACTTC